This TCR beta chain was sequenced during a study of blood T cell repertoires in COVID-19. Background on the study: The United States, Italy and Spain were the sources of the acute and convalescent COVID-19 samples. PBMCs, B-cell-depleted T cells, or T cells provided the cDNA or gDNA that made up the material.

With 6 bases clipped from V and 4 bases from J, the junction kept 13 bases outside the gene matches. This CDR3 comprises 18 residues. The V gene's germline CDR1 is MNHEY and CDR2 SVGEGT. Original analysis: Estimation of nucleated cell counts relied on the amplification of reference gene primers. Using immunoSEQ multiplex PCR, the repertoire was profiled, and TCRdb retains in-frame clones only, with some absent. That table is the source of V, J and clone size, and D and trimming were worked out from the DNA. The sample lists tens of thousands of clones, 70% to 90% occurring once. The sequenced sample consisted of peripheral blood. This sequence was found in a woman in her forties or fifties with COVID-19, enrolled during active disease. The chain combines TRBV6-2 or TRBV6-3 with TRBJ1-5; 12 nucleotides line up with TRBD1. CDR3: CASSPAGTGGGWNQPQHF. The CDR3 nucleotides read TGTGCCAGCAGCCCGGCCGGGACAGGGGGCGGATGGAATCAGCCCCAGCATTTT.